This entry features one TCR beta chain sequence. Germline CDR1 SGHTA, CDR2 FQGTGA. With V trimmed by 5 bases and J by 4 bases, 10 bases remained unmatched. This CDR3 spans 17 amino acids. The data belong to a study of technical replicates of blood from several donors. Measured with immunoSEQ multiplex PCR; TCRdb has only the in-frame clones, and not every one. The sample records roughly 79,000 clones, approximately 96% being singletons. The sample taken for sequencing was T cells isolated from PBMCs. This receptor was identified in a human donor in good health. The V and J genes are TRBV7-3 and TRBJ2-7; 14 nucleotides agree with TRBD2. CDR3 loop: CASSPRGLAGGVYEQYF. The CDR3, as DNA: TGTGCCAGCAGCCCCAGAGGACTAGCGGGAGGTGTGTACGAGCAGTACTTC.